This T cell receptor (beta chain) was recovered during a study of lymphopenia after photon versus proton radiotherapy. Germline assignment: CDR1 MGHRA and CDR2 YSYEKL. The V end lost 4 bases, the J end lost 3 bases, and 13 bases lay between the germline ends. The CDR3 totals 14 residues. TCRdb's table, derived via immunoSEQ multiplex PCR, lists solely in-frame clones and lacks some. The sample includes more than 25,000 clones, roughly 90% of them seen just once. The source was peripheral blood, collected from a patient treated with photon-based radiotherapy. The TCR comes from a woman between 45 and 65 years old with pancreatic cancer. This chain links TRBV4-1 with TRBJ2-7; D may be TRBD2 (7 bases). Written as DNA, the CDR3 is TGCGCCAGCAGCCTTGAGGGAGGGGGCTACGAGCAGTACTTC. Translating it yields CASSLEGGGYEQYF.